This T cell receptor beta chain was documented in a study of blood T cell repertoires in COVID-19. Study details: COVID-19 samples collected from the United States, Italy and Spain covered acute and convalescent phases. PBMCs, B-cell-depleted T cells, or T cells provided the cDNA or gDNA that made up the material.

As originally analysed: Estimated nucleated cell counts came from reference gene primer amplification. Profiling relied on immunoSEQ multiplex PCR, and the TCRdb table lists in-frame clones only, not all of them. V, J and clone size reflect that table, while D and trimming were determined from the DNA. The sample has around 240,000 clones, around 87% seen once. Trimming shortened V by 4 bases and J by 8 bases, and 14 bases separated the two germline ends. The germline CDR1 and CDR2 sequences are SEHNR and FQNEAQ (reference sequence). The CDR3 has 14 residues. What was sequenced was peripheral blood. The clonotype comes from a woman between 25 and 40 years old who had recovered from COVID-19. V and J are TRBV7-9 and TRBJ1-4; D perhaps matches TRBD1 (6 bases). CDR3 coding DNA: TGTGCCAGCAGCTCCGCAGGGGCCGGAGAAAAACTGTTTTTT. Residues: CASSSAGAGEKLFF.